This is a list of T cell receptor beta chains from one sample in a study. Via MiXCR, TCRdb re-called the RT-PCR reads, giving one row per CDR3 protein. The profile shows approximately 720,000 distinct CDR3 sequences, 12% to 15% of them singletons. The sample taken for sequencing was memory CD4+ T cells from blood. These receptors all stem from a female donor in good health, serving as a healthy control. CDR3s include the opening cysteine and the closing phenylalanine or tryptophan. A D gene is named only where the DNA matches it firmly. The size entry is marked missing in some rows and otherwise reads once, few, many or a size class.

TRBJ2-3	TRBV5-6	TRBD1	-	TGTGCCAGCAGCCCAAAGGCCGGACAGGGACGCTATTTT	CASSPKAGQGRYF
TRBJ2-7	TRBV7-2	TRBD1	few	TGTGCCAGCAGCTCCCGAACGGGACAGGGATTAGGAGAGCAGTACTTC	CASSSRTGQGLGEQYF
TRBJ2-1	TRBV7-9	-	-	TGTGCCAGCATCGAGTGGGCCAATGAGCAGTTCTTC	CASIEWANEQFF
TRBJ2-7	TRBV5-1	-	few	TGCGCCAGCAGCTTGGCCAAGGGGACTGTTACCTACGAGCAGTACTTC	CASSLAKGTVTYEQYF
TRBJ1-1	TRBV25-1	TRBD1	-	TGTGCCAGCAGTCACCCAGGGGGCGCTGGGCTCCGAGCTTTCTTT	CASSHPGGAGLRAFF
TRBJ2-5	TRBV7-2	-	many	TGTGCCAGCAGCTTCGTCCAGCAAGAGACCCAGTACTTC	CASSFVQQETQYF
TRBJ1-1	TRBV6-2/TRBV6-3	-	-	TGTGCCAGCAGGACAGGCCCCACTGAAGCTTTCTTT	CASRTGPTEAFF
TRBJ2-2	TRBV5-6	TRBD2	few	TGTGCCAGCAGCTTGGGCCCTAGCGGGAACACCGGGGAGCTGTTTTTT	CASSLGPSGNTGELFF
TRBJ2-7	TRBV6-5	-	many	TGTGCCAGCAGGACCGCGGGTAGGGTGGGCTACGAGCAGTACTTC	CASRTAGRVGYEQYF
TRBJ1-2	TRBV28	-	-	TGTGCCAGCAGTTGGGGGGGCAAAGGGAACTATGGCTACACCTTC	CASSWGGKGNYGYTF
TRBJ2-7	TRBV6-2/TRBV6-3	TRBD1	-	TGTGCCAGCCGTACAGGGGTTTACTCCGAGCAGTACTTC	CASRTGVYSEQYF
TRBJ2-1	TRBV5-1	TRBD2	few	TGCGCCAGCAGCTTGGACGGGACTAAAACTTACAATGAGCAGTTCTTC	CASSLDGTKTYNEQFF
TRBJ1-2	TRBV12-3/TRBV12-4	-	few	TGTGCCAGCAGCCTTTTACAGGGATACACCTTC	CASSLLQGYTF
TRBJ2-2	TRBV15	-	many	TGTGCCACCAGCAGGGCCCTGGCCGGGGAGCTGTTTTTT	CATSRALAGELFF
TRBJ2-7	TRBV4-3	-	many	TGCGCCAGCAGCCAAGGGGGGGACCCCGCCTACGAGCAGTACTTC	CASSQGGDPAYEQYF
TRBJ2-7	TRBV6-2/TRBV6-3	TRBD1	-	TGTGCCAGCAGTTCCCGGGATCCATCCAGGGGGGAGCAGTACTTC	CASSSRDPSRGEQYF
TRBJ2-2	TRBV6-1	TRBD2	many	TGTGCCAGCAGTGCGAGTCCTAGCGGTGACACCGGGGAGCTGTTTTTT	CASSASPSGDTGELFF
TRBJ1-1	TRBV10-3	-	many	TGTGCCATCAGCGTCGACAAGAACACTGAAGCTTTCTTT	CAISVDKNTEAFF
TRBJ1-1	TRBV12-3/TRBV12-4	-	-	TGTGCCAGCATCCAGGGGATTGAAGCTTTCTTT	CASIQGIEAFF
TRBJ1-5	TRBV24-1	-	many	TGTGCCACCAGTGATGTACAGGGATCTCAGCCCCAGCATTTT	CATSDVQGSQPQHF
TRBJ2-1	TRBV10-3	TRBD2	many	TGTGCCATCAGGCAAGAACTAGCGGGAGTTGAAAATGAGCAGTTCTTC	CAIRQELAGVENEQFF
TRBJ2-3	TRBV10-3	TRBD1	few	TGTGCCATCAGTGAAGTACCCGGGACAGGGGATGCAGATACGCAGTATTTT	CAISEVPGTGDADTQYF
TRBJ2-3	TRBV20-1	-	-	TGCAGTGCCCTTCCGGGGCGGGGCTTCGTTACGCAGTATTTT	CSALPGRGFVTQYF
TRBJ2-7	TRBV20-1	-	many	TGCAGTGCTTTGACAGGCTACGAGCAGTACTTC	CSALTGYEQYF
TRBJ1-3	TRBV20-1	-	-	TGCAGTGTGGGGGACACCAACTCTGGAAACACCATATATTTT	CSVGDTNSGNTIYF
TRBJ2-7	TRBV5-6	-	few	TGTGCCAGCAGCCGTGCTTTGAGGTGGAATTCCTACGAGCAGTACTTC	CASSRALRWNSYEQYF
TRBJ2-3	TRBV29-1	TRBD2	many	TGCAGCGGTGCGGGACTAGCGGGAGTAGGAGATACGCAGTATTTT	CSGAGLAGVGDTQYF
TRBJ1-5	TRBV20-1	-	-	TGCAGTGCTAGAGTTCCGGGGGCGAAGAATCAGCCCCAGCATTTT	CSARVPGAKNQPQHF
TRBJ2-1	TRBV30	-	-	TGTGCCTGGAGTCCAGGGGGAGGGTTCAATGAGCAGTTCTTC	CAWSPGGGFNEQFF
TRBJ2-7	TRBV20-1	TRBD2	-	TGCAGTGCTAGTAAGGCTAGCGGCTACTACGAGCAGTACTTC	CSASKASGYYEQYF
TRBJ1-2	TRBV9	-	few	TGTGCCAGCAGCGTAGAAGGTCCTACATACAATGGCTACACCTTC	CASSVEGPTYNGYTF
TRBJ1-5	TRBV12-3/TRBV12-4	-	few	TGTGCCAGCAGGGAGATGAATCAGCCCCAGCATTTT	CASREMNQPQHF
TRBJ2-7	TRBV4-3	-	-	TGCGCCAGCAGCCAAGATAAAAATCACCGCTACGAGCAGTACTTC	CASSQDKNHRYEQYF
TRBJ2-7	TRBV5-4	TRBD2	few	TGTGCCAGCAGCACCCGACTAGCGGGAGACTACGAGCAGTACTTC	CASSTRLAGDYEQYF
TRBJ2-1	TRBV5-1	-	many	TGCGCCAGCAGCTCCGGTACCGGGGATGAGCAGTTCTTC	CASSSGTGDEQFF
TRBJ1-6	TRBV19	-	-	TGTGCCAGTAGGCAACACCGAGGACAGTGGGACTCACCCCTCCACTTT	CASRQHRGQWDSPLHF
TRBJ2-7	TRBV12-3/TRBV12-4	-	few	TGTGCCAGCAGTTTAATAAACAGGTATTACGAGCAGTACTTC	CASSLINRYYEQYF
TRBJ2-1	TRBV29-1	-	many	TGCAGCGTCAAATACAGGGACTCCTACAATGAGCAGTTCTTC	CSVKYRDSYNEQFF
TRBJ2-5	TRBV6-5	-	many	TGTGCCAGCAGCTCGGACGTACAAGAGACCCAGTACTTC	CASSSDVQETQYF
TRBJ2-3	TRBV20-1	TRBD1	many	TGCAGTGCAAATCAGGGGGCCAGCACAGATACGCAGTATTTT	CSANQGASTDTQYF
TRBJ1-3	TRBV7-2	-	few	TGTGCCAGCAGCCCCCGGGGGGACTCTGGAAACACCATATATTTT	CASSPRGDSGNTIYF
TRBJ2-5	TRBV11-2	TRBD1	-	TGTGCCAGCAGCTCAAAACAGGGGGCGGGAGAGACCCAGTACTTC	CASSSKQGAGETQYF
TRBJ1-2	TRBV6-5	-	many	TGTGCCAGCAGCCCTCAGGGGTTGTTGGACAGACGAGGTGGCTATGGCTACACCTTC	CASSPQGLLDRRGGYGYTF
TRBJ1-1	TRBV5-6	-	few	TGTGCCAGCAGCTTGGGTTTTCGGGCAGGTGAAGCTTTCTTT	CASSLGFRAGEAFF
TRBJ2-1	TRBV6-2/TRBV6-3	-	many	TGTGCCAGCAGTGCGACGGGGGTAGTGCGTGAGCAGTTCTTC	CASSATGVVREQFF
TRBJ1-5	TRBV12-3/TRBV12-4	-	-	TGTGCCAGCAGTCCCCGAGGGCAGTATCAGCCCCAGCATTTT	CASSPRGQYQPQHF
TRBJ2-7	TRBV28	-	-	TGTGCCAGCAGCTCCGACCAGGGGTTCCGTGGCTACGAGCAGTACTTC	CASSSDQGFRGYEQYF
TRBJ2-5	TRBV24-1	TRBD1	-	TGTGCCACCAGTGATCCGACCGGGGACAGGGAAGAGACCCAGTACTTC	CATSDPTGDREETQYF
TRBJ1-2	TRBV9	-	-	TGTGCCAGGGCCACTGGCTACACCTTC	CARATGYTF